The text below deals with one T cell receptor (beta chain). Its antigen target is currently unknown. Qualities for individual bases were not recorded, and no much larger clone is one base off. Each collaborating institution followed its own protocols to collect whole blood in K2EDTA tubes. Collaborator samples were shipped for TCRbeta analysis as frozen whole blood, isolated PBMCs, or DNA extracted from either sample type. TCRbeta CDR3 regions were amplified from genomic DNA using the immunoSEQ Assay, a bias-controlled multiplex PCR. The study's processing was this. Nucleated cell counts per sample were estimated from amplification of reference gene primers within the assay. To quantify the absolute abundance of each unique TCRbeta CDR3 rearrangement, sequence reads were collapsed and filtered. For each sample, productive Simpson clonality was calculated as the square root of Simpson's diversity index across productive rearrangements. TCRdb carries this immuneACCESS record with in-frame sequences only. Its versions omit some clonotypes, under half of them owing to an unresolved V gene in the studies checked, with the rest unexplained. That table supplies the V and J calls and clone size; D and trimming were determined from the DNA. The sample yields approximately 110,000 clones; about 85% were counted once. Together, the top ten hold 2.1% of the sample.

This entry belongs to a study of blood T cell repertoires in COVID-19 (dated by TCRdb to about 2020). Background for the entire study: Collaborator samples came from the United States, Italy and Spain and covered acute and convalescent phases of COVID-19. Nearly every sample came with metadata listing a de-identified subject ID, COVID-19 status, age in years and sex. A freely available public database, intended as a resource for researchers studying the immune response to SARS-CoV-2, is where the repertoires were released. The material from the prospective study consisted of cDNA or gDNA derived from T cells, B-cell-depleted T cells, or PBMCs. The dataset comprised deeply sampled blood TCRbeta repertoires from subjects exposed to, actively infected with, or recovered from COVID-19. Samples were obtained from the ongoing ImmuneRACE study (first 160 participants) and from 1,000 to 1,500 subjects provided by 6 global collaborators. Where available, HLA class I and class II types were obtained from metadata supplied by the sample provider rather than from assay-based typing. What the study reported, not specific to this receptor: The quantity of clinical and demographic metadata differed by source and by participant and was supplied without curation.

The germline V gene gives CDR1 as LGHNA and CDR2 as YNFKEQ. V is pruned by 2 bases and J by 2 bases, leaving 3 bases of the junction without a gene match. The CDR3 runs 15 amino acids, cysteine and phenylalanine included. Only the CDR3 region is kept as DNA, spanning 45 bases read in frame from base 1. Sequenced: peripheral blood. This receptor chain uses TRBV4-2 and TRBJ2-3; 8 bases in between match TRBD2. The TCR sequence derives from a human donor in a cohort sampled during active COVID-19. The CDR3 has the sequence CASSQLAGYTDTQYF. The DNA sequence is TGTGCCAGCAGCCAATTAGCGGGATACACAGATACGCAGTATTTT.